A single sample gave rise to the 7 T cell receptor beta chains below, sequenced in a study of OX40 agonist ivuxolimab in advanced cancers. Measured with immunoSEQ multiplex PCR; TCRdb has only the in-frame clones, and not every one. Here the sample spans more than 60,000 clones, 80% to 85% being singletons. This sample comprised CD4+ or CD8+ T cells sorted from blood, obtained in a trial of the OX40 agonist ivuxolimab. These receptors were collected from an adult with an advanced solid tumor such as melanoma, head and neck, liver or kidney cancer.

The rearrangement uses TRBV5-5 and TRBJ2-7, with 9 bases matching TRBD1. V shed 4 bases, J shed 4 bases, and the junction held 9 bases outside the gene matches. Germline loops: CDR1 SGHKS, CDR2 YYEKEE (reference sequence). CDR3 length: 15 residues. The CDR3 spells CASSDPTGGWYEQYF. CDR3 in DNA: TGTGCCAGCAGCGACCCGACAGGGGGTTGGTACGAGCAGTACTTC.

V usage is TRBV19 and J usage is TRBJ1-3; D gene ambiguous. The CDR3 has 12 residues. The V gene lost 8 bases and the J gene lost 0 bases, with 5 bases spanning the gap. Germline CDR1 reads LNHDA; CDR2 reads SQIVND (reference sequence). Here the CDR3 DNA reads TGTGCCAGTGTGAGCTCTGGAAACACCATATATTTT. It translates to CASVSSGNTIYF.

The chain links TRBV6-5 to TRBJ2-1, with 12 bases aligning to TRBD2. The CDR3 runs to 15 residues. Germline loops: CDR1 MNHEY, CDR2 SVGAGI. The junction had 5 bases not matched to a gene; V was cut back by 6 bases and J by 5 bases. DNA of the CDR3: TGTGCCAGCAGCTTAGGACTAGCGGGGAACAATGAGCAGTTCTTC. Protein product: CASSLGLAGNNEQFF.

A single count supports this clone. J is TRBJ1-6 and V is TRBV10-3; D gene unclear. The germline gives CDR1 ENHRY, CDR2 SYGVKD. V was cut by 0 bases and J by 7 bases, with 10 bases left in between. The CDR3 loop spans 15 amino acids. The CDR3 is CAISESTLKNSPLHF. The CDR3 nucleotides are TGTGCCATCAGTGAGTCGACACTGAAAAATTCACCCCTCCACTTT.

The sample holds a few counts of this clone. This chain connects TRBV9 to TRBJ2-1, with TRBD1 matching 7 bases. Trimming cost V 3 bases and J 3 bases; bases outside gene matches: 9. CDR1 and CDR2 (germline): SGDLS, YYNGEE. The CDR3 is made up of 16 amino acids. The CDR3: CASSGLTGTDYNEQFF. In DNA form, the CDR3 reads TGTGCCAGCAGCGGACTTACCGGGACAGACTACAATGAGCAGTTCTTC. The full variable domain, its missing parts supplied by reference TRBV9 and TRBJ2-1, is DSGVTQTPKHLITATGQRVTLRCSPRSGDLSVYWYQQSLDQGLQFLIQYYNGEERAKGNILERFSAQQFPDLHSELNLSSLELGDSALYFCASSGLTGTDYNEQFFGPGTRLTVL.

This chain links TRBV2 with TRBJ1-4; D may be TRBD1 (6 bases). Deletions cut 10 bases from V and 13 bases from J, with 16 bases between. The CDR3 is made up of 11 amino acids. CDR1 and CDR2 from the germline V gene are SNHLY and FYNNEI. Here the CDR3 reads CAKNTQGRLFF. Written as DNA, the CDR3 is TGTGCCAAAAATACCCAGGGGCGACTGTTTTTT.

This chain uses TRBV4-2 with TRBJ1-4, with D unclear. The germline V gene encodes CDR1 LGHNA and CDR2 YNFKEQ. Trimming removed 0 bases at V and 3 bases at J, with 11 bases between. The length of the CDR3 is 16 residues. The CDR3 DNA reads TGTGCCAGCAGCCAAGATCCTAGTGGTGCTAATGAAAAACTGTTTTTT. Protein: CASSQDPSGANEKLFF.